The 29 T cell receptor beta chains listed next were all sequenced from one sample in a study of blood T cell repertoires in COVID-19. Produced via immunoSEQ multiplex PCR; TCRdb's table is partial and in-frame only. The sample includes 150,000 or so clones, 80% of them seen just once. The material sequenced was PBMCs or T cells enriched from blood (not recorded which). Receptor source: a woman aged 55-69 years who had recovered from COVID-19.

This clone was seen a few times. The chain couples TRBV2 to TRBJ1-4; D perhaps matches TRBD1 (6 bases). The CDR3 is made up of 15 amino acids. Germline loops: CDR1 SNHLY, CDR2 FYNNEI. Trimming removed 1 base at V and 11 bases at J, with 17 bases between. CDR3 sequence reads: CASSEGRSGGQKLFF. The DNA of the CDR3 is TGTGCCAGCAGTGAAGGAAGGTCGGGGGGCCAGAAACTGTTTTTT.

This sequence joins TRBV4-1 and TRBJ1-5; D possibly corresponds to TRBD1 (6 bases). The CDR3 length is 17 residues. Germline assignment: CDR1 MGHRA and CDR2 YSYEKL. V was trimmed by 4 bases and J by 1 base, leaving 17 bases between them. CDR3 DNA: TGCGCCAGCAGCCCGACCGCAGGGGATTGGAGCAATCAGCCCCAGCATTTT. This encodes CASSPTAGDWSNQPQHF.

The J gene is TRBJ1-1, the V gene TRBV3-1 (or the pseudogene TRBV3-2); a weak D match, TRBD1 (6 bases). Germline V lookup: CDR1 LGHDT, CDR2 YNNKEL (reference sequence). V was clipped by 4 bases and J by 6 bases, with 12 bases between them. This CDR3 has 13 residues. CDR3 in DNA: TGTGCCAGCAGCCTAGACAGGTTTGCTGAAGCTTTCTTT. This encodes CASSLDRFAEAFF.

The chain joins TRBV28 to TRBJ1-2; TRBD1 matches at 7 bases. This CDR3 has 13 residues. V gave up 2 bases and J gave up 7 bases; unmatched junction bases: 4. The V gene's germline CDR1 is MDHEN and CDR2 SYDVKM. DNA of the CDR3: TGTGCCAGCAGTTTAGGTACAGGGGCTGGCTACACCTTC. Translating it yields CASSLGTGAGYTF.

The V gene is TRBV5-1, the J gene TRBJ1-1; no clear D gene. The CDR3 has 14 amino acids. Trimming removed 1 base from V and 5 bases from J, with 12 bases in between. Looked up from germline, CDR1 is SGHRS and CDR2 is YFSETQ. CDR3 amino acids: CASSLLRERTEAFF. CDR3 DNA: TGCGCCAGCAGCTTGCTCCGGGAAAGGACTGAAGCTTTCTTT.

V gene TRBV19 combines with J gene TRBJ2-7; weak D call: TRBD1 (6 bases). The CDR3 loop spans 13 amino acids. Germline assignment: CDR1 LNHDA and CDR2 SQIVND (reference sequence). The ends were cut back, 9 bases at V and 0 bases at J, with 12 bases in the middle. The CDR3 sequence: CASGWTDSYEQYF. The CDR3 DNA follows: TGTGCCAGCGGTTGGACAGACTCCTACGAGCAGTACTTC.

This clone was counted only a few times. The chain is built from TRBV9 and TRBJ2-3; D might be TRBD2 (6 bases). Germline lookup yields CDR1 SGDLS and CDR2 YYNGEE. The CDR3 covers 16 residues. Deletions cut 0 bases from V and 3 bases from J, with 14 bases between. DNA for the CDR3: TGTGCCAGCAGCGTAGAAGCTCAGGGAGGTACAGATACGCAGTATTTT. Amino acid sequence: CASSVEAQGGTDTQYF.

This clone was seen more than once but under ten times. The sample has other DNA sequences that encode this CDR3 too. J is TRBJ2-2 and V is TRBV12-3 or TRBV12-4; D not certain. CDR3 length: 13 residues. V dropped 1 base and J dropped 4 bases, with 4 bases sitting between them. The CDR3 sequence: CASSLERTGELFF. The CDR3, as DNA: TGTGCCAGCAGTTTAGAGCGCACCGGGGAGCTGTTTTTT.

The V gene is TRBV12-3 or TRBV12-4, the J gene TRBJ2-5, with D perhaps TRBD1 (6 bases). V lost 5 bases to trimming and J lost 2 bases, with 9 bases between them. The CDR3 has 13 residues. The DNA for the CDR3 is TGTGCCAGCAGTCTCGGACAGCAAGAGACCCAGTACTTC. Translated, it gives CASSLGQQETQYF.

Turning to this clone: At the DNA level, this CDR3 is encoded by other sequences in the same sample as well. DNA of the CDR3: TGTGCCAGTAGTATCGGGGGCAATCAGCCCCAGCATTTT. Protein: CASSIGGNQPQHF. This chain connects TRBV19 to TRBJ1-5; D gene ambiguous. Trimming cost V 3 bases and J 2 bases, with 5 bases left between them. In germline, CDR1 is LNHDA, CDR2 SQIVND (reference sequence). This CDR3 contains 13 residues.

This clone was seen a handful of times. The chain uses TRBV3-1 (or the pseudogene TRBV3-2) and TRBJ1-6; 7 positions agree with TRBD1. After removal of 4 bases from V and 9 bases from J, the junction contained 9 bases not matched to a gene. This CDR3 contains 15 residues. Germline lookup yields CDR1 LGHDT and CDR2 YNNKEL (reference sequence). The CDR3 nucleotides are TGTGCCAGCAGCCGAACAGGGGAGGTAGCTTCACCCCTCCACTTT. Protein: CASSRTGEVASPLHF.

The chain joins TRBV6-5 to TRBJ2-7, with 8 bases aligning to TRBD2. Germline V gives CDR1 MNHEY, CDR2 SVGAGI. The J segment lost 6 bases and the V segment lost 0 bases, leaving 10 bases of the junction unmatched. The CDR3 covers 16 residues. In nucleotides, the CDR3 is TGTGCCAGCAGTTACTCGAGAGGCGGAACTAGCGGCGAGCAGTACTTC. It encodes CASSYSRGGTSGEQYF.

The chain recombines TRBV6-5 with TRBJ1-2; 7 bases fit TRBD1. Germline CDR1 reads MNHEY; CDR2 reads SVGAGI. Germline trimming cut 6 bases from V and 6 bases from J; bases unmatched to any gene: 7. The CDR3 consists of 13 residues. CDR3 nucleotides: TGTGCCAGCAGGCGGGACAGACGGGATGGCTACACCTTC. It is translated as CASRRDRRDGYTF.

This clone was seen a single time. The V and J genes are TRBV6-5 and TRBJ2-7, with 10 bases matching TRBD1. Trimming at V came to 6 bases and at J to 4 bases, leaving 6 bases not matched to a gene. CDR1 and CDR2 (germline): MNHEY, SVGAGI. This CDR3 is built from 14 residues. The CDR3 loop reads CASRKPGQGYEQYF. The CDR3, as DNA: TGTGCCAGCAGGAAACCGGGACAGGGGTACGAGCAGTACTTC.

V is TRBV6-2 or TRBV6-3 and J is TRBJ2-5, with a possible D match to TRBD2 (6 bases). In germline, CDR1 is MNHEY, CDR2 SVGEGT. There are 14 residues in the CDR3. The germline V and J ends were trimmed by 0 bases and 5 bases, with 10 bases remaining between them. The CDR3 sequence is CASSYSSLAETQYF. CDR3 nucleotides: TGTGCCAGCAGTTACTCAAGCCTAGCGGAGACCCAGTACTTC.

The CDR3 region is CASKQSGNLGNYGYTF. Here the CDR3 DNA reads TGTGCCAGTAAACAGAGCGGGAATCTCGGTAACTATGGCTACACCTTC. The J gene is TRBJ1-2, the V gene TRBV19; D not resolved. The CDR3 spans 16 residues. Germline CDR1 and CDR2: LNHDA and SQIVND (reference sequence). The germline V and J ends were trimmed by 7 bases and 1 base, with 19 bases remaining between them.

The V call is TRBV30, the J call TRBJ2-7; D unclear. V was clipped by 3 bases and J by 0 bases, with 6 bases between them. This CDR3 is 12 amino acids long. Germline lookup yields CDR1 GTSNPN and CDR2 SVGIG (reference sequence). The CDR3 protein is CAWSASSYEQYF. DNA for the CDR3: TGTGCCTGGAGCGCTAGCTCCTACGAGCAGTACTTC.

This clone was counted between two and nine times. V is TRBV15 and J is TRBJ2-7; 10 bases line up with TRBD1. This CDR3 is built from 15 residues. The germline V gene has CDR1 LNHNV and CDR2 YYDKDF (reference sequence). V lost 5 bases to trimming and J lost 3 bases; unmatched junction nucleotides: 7. CDR3 sequence reads: CATSDPGQGYYEQYF. In nucleotides, the CDR3 is TGTGCCACCAGCGACCCGGGACAGGGGTACTACGAGCAGTACTTC.

This chain connects TRBV11-2 to TRBJ2-3; D remains ambiguous. The V end was cut by 3 bases, the J end by 0 bases, with 7 bases between. The CDR3 spans 14 residues. Germline CDR1 and CDR2: SGHAT and FQNNGV. CDR3 bases: TGTGCCAGCAGCTTCCTGACTAGCACAGATACGCAGTATTTT. Translating gives CASSFLTSTDTQYF.

The chain carries TRBV18 and TRBJ2-7, with 8 positions matching TRBD2. The CDR3 has 13 amino acids. The V gene end was trimmed by 9 bases and the J gene end by 2 bases; junction bases not matched to a gene: 6. Germline V gene sequence: CDR1 KGHSH, CDR2 LQKENI. The DNA of the CDR3 is TGTGCCAGTCATACTAGCGGCACCTACGAGCAGTACTTC. Amino acids: CASHTSGTYEQYF. The whole variable domain, remainder taken from reference TRBV18 and TRBJ2-7, is NAGVMQNPRHLVRRRGQEARLRCSPMKGHSHVYWYRQLPEEGLKFMVYLQKENIIDESGMPKERFSAEFPKEGPSILRIQQVVRGDSAAYFCASHTSGTYEQYFGPGTRLTVT.

CDR3 region: CASSQSRWDRPPTNYGYTF. CDR3 bases: TGTGCCAGCAGCCAAAGTCGATGGGACAGGCCTCCCACTAACTATGGCTACACCTTC. The V and J genes are TRBV3-1 (or the pseudogene TRBV3-2) and TRBJ1-2; TRBD1 matches at 8 bases. CDR3 length equals 19 residues. The junction had 14 bases not matched to a gene; V was cut back by 2 bases and J by 0 bases. Germline CDR1 and CDR2: LGHDT and YNNKEL (reference sequence).

The chain links TRBV5-6 to TRBJ2-7; D may be TRBD2 (6 bases). Looked up from germline, CDR1 is SGHDT and CDR2 is YYEEEE. Trimming shortened V by 3 bases and J by 2 bases, and 9 bases separated the two germline ends. This CDR3 comprises 13 residues. The CDR3 protein is CASSSTGAYEQYF. The CDR3 coding sequence is TGTGCCAGCAGCTCGACGGGGGCCTACGAGCAGTACTTC.

The gene calls are TRBV19 and TRBJ1-6; 9 nucleotides agree with TRBD1. CDR1 and CDR2 from the germline V gene are LNHDA and SQIVND (reference sequence). The CDR3 is made up of 14 amino acids. Trimming removed 4 bases from V and 9 bases from J; junction bases left unmatched: 4. CDR3 region: CASSRDREGSPLHF. CDR3 nucleotides: TGTGCCAGTAGTAGGGACAGGGAAGGTTCACCCCTCCACTTT.

The V call is TRBV5-1, the J call TRBJ2-1; TRBD2 matches 11 bases. CDR1 is SGHRS and CDR2 is YFSETQ in the germline V gene. V lost 0 bases to trimming and J lost 7 bases; unmatched junction nucleotides: 6. CDR3 size: 16 residues. The CDR3 DNA follows: TGCGCCAGCAGCTTGGGTGTGACTAGCGGGGCTAATGAGCAGTTCTTC. Its translation: CASSLGVTSGANEQFF.

The genes are TRBV11-2 and TRBJ2-2; 13 positions match TRBD2. The CDR3 is 18 residues long. Per the germline V gene, CDR1 is SGHAT and CDR2 is FQNNGV. V shed 5 bases, J shed 0 bases, and the junction held 6 bases outside the gene matches. Here the CDR3 DNA reads TGTGCCAGCAGCCGACGACTAGCGGGGGGCTCGAACACCGGGGAGCTGTTTTTT. This sequence encodes CASSRRLAGGSNTGELFF.

The chain uses TRBV9 and TRBJ2-5, with D tentatively TRBD2 (6 bases). CDR1 is SGDLS, CDR2 YYNGEE, per germline. This CDR3 contains 16 residues. Trimming removed 1 base at V and 5 bases at J, with 18 bases between. CDR3 sequence: CASSVLVMGGPETQYF. Here the CDR3 DNA reads TGTGCCAGCAGCGTATTAGTTATGGGGGGTCCCGAGACCCAGTACTTC.

This clone occurred a few times. The V and J genes are TRBV3-1 (or the pseudogene TRBV3-2) and TRBJ1-4; D gene uncertain. The germline V gene encodes CDR1 LGHDT and CDR2 YNNKEL (reference sequence). V lost 0 bases to trimming and J lost 6 bases, with 11 bases between them. The CDR3 runs to 15 residues. DNA for the CDR3: TGTGCCAGCAGCCAAGATATGGGCATCGATGAAAAACTGTTTTTT. It is translated as CASSQDMGIDEKLFF.

V usage is TRBV12-3 or TRBV12-4 and J usage is TRBJ2-7; D is ambiguous. Trimming cost V 0 bases and J 3 bases, with 6 bases left between them. The CDR3 extends over 13 amino acids. The chain's CDR3 is CASSLASGYEQYF. DNA of the CDR3: TGTGCCAGCAGTTTAGCGTCGGGCTACGAGCAGTACTTC.

The chain is built from TRBV3-1 (or the pseudogene TRBV3-2) and TRBJ1-1; 10 bases agree with TRBD1. CDR1 and CDR2 from the germline V gene are LGHDT and YNNKEL (reference sequence). The CDR3 is 14 amino acids. Germline trimming cut 5 bases from V and 6 bases from J; bases unmatched to any gene: 6. The CDR3 is CASSTRDRGAEAFF. The CDR3 DNA reads TGTGCCAGCAGCACACGGGACAGGGGAGCTGAAGCTTTCTTT.